This T cell receptor (beta chain) was captured in a study of Ad26.COV2.S vaccination and SARS-CoV-2 variants. Whole-study context: Donor was in the COV1001 Ad26.COV2.S trial arm. Participants got Ad26.COV2.S intramuscularly, once or twice 56 days apart.

Profiled with immunoSEQ multiplex PCR; TCRdb holds only in-frame clones, not every one. The sample lists 300,000 to 350,000 clones; more than 85% were seen once. The germline CDR1 and CDR2 sequences are MNHNY and SVGAGI (reference sequence). CDR3 length equals 13 residues. V lost 2 bases and J lost 4; bases outside the gene matches: 1. Turning to this clone: Its antigen is currently unknown. The same CDR3 can be traced to other DNA sequences in this sample.

Stated treatment: over 15 received Ad26.COV2.S at low or high dose, single or two shots; about 5 received placebo; per-sample allocation not given. The investigators took samples on day 63 after the first vaccine or placebo injection. General study points: Reported findings describe substantial breadth in spike-specific CD8+ and CD4+ T cell responses following vaccination. Analyses of TCR breadth and depth may have underestimated total T cell responses.

Sample: peripheral blood, taken in a trial of Ad26.COV2.S vaccine versus placebo. V usage is TRBV6-6 and J usage is TRBJ2-7, with TRBD2 matching 8 bases. This clonotype was obtained from a person aged 18 to 65 who received the Ad26.COV2.S COVID-19 vaccine or a placebo. This chain's CDR3 is CASSYRGGYEQYF. CDR3 DNA: TGTGCCAGCAGTTACCGGGGGGGGTACGAGCAGTACTTC.